The present T cell receptor (beta chain) was sequenced within a study of control samples from healthy donors and cancer patients. CDR3 length: 15 residues. From germline, CDR1 is PRHDT and CDR2 FYEKMQ (reference sequence). The V and J ends lost 4 bases and 3 bases respectively, with 15 bases between them. Sequencing used immunoSEQ multiplex PCR; TCRdb keeps in-frame clones, though not all of them. The sample yields roughly 120,000 clones, roughly nine tenths seen once. This receptor was identified in a woman in her forties or fifties with colorectal cancer. This sequence joins TRBV13 and TRBJ1-2; no definite D call. The specimen was PBMCs. For the CDR3, the DNA is TGTGCCAGCAGCTCCCGTTTTGGAGGAGACTATGGCTACACCTTC. This codes for CASSSRFGGDYGYTF.